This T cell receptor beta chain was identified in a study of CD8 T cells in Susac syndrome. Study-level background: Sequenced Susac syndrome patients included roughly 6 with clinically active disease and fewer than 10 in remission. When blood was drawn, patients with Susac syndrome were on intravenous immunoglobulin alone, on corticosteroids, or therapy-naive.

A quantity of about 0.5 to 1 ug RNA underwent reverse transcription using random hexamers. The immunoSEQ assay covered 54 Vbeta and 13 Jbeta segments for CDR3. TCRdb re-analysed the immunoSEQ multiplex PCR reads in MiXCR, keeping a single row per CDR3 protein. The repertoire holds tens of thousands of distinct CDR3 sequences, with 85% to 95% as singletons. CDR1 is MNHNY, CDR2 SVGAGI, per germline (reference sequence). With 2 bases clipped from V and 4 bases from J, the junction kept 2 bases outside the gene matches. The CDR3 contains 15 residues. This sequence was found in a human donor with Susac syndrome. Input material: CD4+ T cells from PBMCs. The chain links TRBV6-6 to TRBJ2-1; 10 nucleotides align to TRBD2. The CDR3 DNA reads TGTGCCAGCAGTTACAAGCGGGGGGGTTACAATGAGCAGTTCTTC. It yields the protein CASSYKRGGYNEQFF.